This T cell receptor beta chain was sequenced in a study of cytotoxic CD8 clonotypes in ibrutinib-treated CLL (dated by TCRdb to the early 2020s). At the level of the whole study: In this cohort, around 14 patients were treatment-naive and fewer than 13 were relapsed/refractory, while some 18 had unmutated IGHV. An average of around 250,000 productive templates and some 99,000 productive rearrangements was obtained per sample. Patients were still on ibrutinib when every remission and progressive disease sample was collected. Partial responses were observed in approximately 24 patients and complete responses in 2; after a median follow-up of 68 months, remission was maintained in around 14 patients and progression was observed in approximately twelve. The response samples were drawn at a median of approximately twelve months into treatment, with a range of about 6 to 36 months. Cryopreserved peripheral blood mononuclear cells were collected before treatment, at response, and at either disease progression or sustained remission. Longitudinal samples were obtainable from about 30% of the roughly 86 participants in the trial. General findings and caveats noted by the study authors: Public clonotypes were rare and either contracted or stayed stable during treatment, and the rise in clonality at ibrutinib response reflected the expansion of private clonotypes. At baseline, clonality was higher than in age-matched healthy donors and showed a strong correlation with circulating CD8+ T-cell counts. Sustained-remission and progressing patients did not have matched sampling times, and lymph node repertoires were not examined. Clonality increased at ibrutinib response, stayed stable in sustained remission, and fell back toward baseline at progression.

Unmatched junction bases come to 4, with V trimmed by 6 bases and J by 0 bases. Taken from cysteine to phenylalanine, the CDR3 has 13 residues. The retained sequence is limited to the CDR3, 39 bases, with the frame set at the first base. CDR1 and CDR2, looked up from the germline V gene, are SQVTM and ANQGSEA. Taken with the paper, the label for time point translates to: approximately 25 months on ibrutinib. For TCR beta library preparation, 1.5 to 2 micrograms of genomic DNA were extracted from the cryopreserved PBMCs. High-throughput TCR beta sequencing was performed on longitudinal blood samples from CLL patients receiving ibrutinib monotherapy. The patients took part in an open-label, single-center phase 2 trial of ibrutinib monotherapy. About this clone itself: The antigen this receptor binds is unknown. No base-level quality is on record; no much larger clone is a single base apart.

On a MiSeq, deep resolution sequencing aimed for a depth between 1 in 1 million and 1 in 200,000 T cells, with each clonotype covered roughly 10x on average. The immunoSEQ hsTCRB Kit was used to generate the TCR beta libraries. The authors processed their data as follows. The data were analyzed with ImmunoSEQ Analyzer and ImmunoSEQ Data Assistant, and V, D and J gene assignments followed IMGT definitions. Clonality, which ranges from 0 to 1, was calculated by subtracting the normalized Shannon entropy of productive rearrangement frequencies from one. Only overrepresented clonotypes making up at least 0.05% of the repertoire of each patient were included in the public clonotype analysis. Some 13 age-matched healthy donor repertoires from immuneACCESS served as clonality controls. TCRdb retrieved this table from immuneACCESS and kept in-frame rearrangements only. Not all clones are present; in checked studies, unresolved V genes account for under half, and no reason is known for the remainder. That table furnishes V, J and clone size, whereas the DNA furnished D and trimming. For this sample the table gives some 120,000 clones, of which around four fifths were detected only once. The ten largest account for about 3.3% of the sample.

This specimen was PBMCs, taken after 24 months of ibrutinib treatment. This sequence uses TRBV29-1 and TRBJ1-2; 7 bases in the junction line up with TRBD1. This receptor was taken from a human donor with chronic lymphocytic leukemia. DNA sequence: TGCAGCGTCCACCAGGGGGCTAACTATGGCTACACCTTC. Its coded protein is CSVHQGANYGYTF. Extended through the reference TRBV29-1 and TRBJ1-2 proteins, this CDR3 yields the full variable domain: SAVISQKPSRDICQRGTSLTIQCQVDSQVTMMFWYRQQPGQSLTLIATANQGSEATYESGFVIDKFPISRPNLTFSTLTVSNMSPEDSSIYLCSVHQGANYGYTFGSGTRLTVV.